These 14 T cell receptor beta chains originate from one sample sequenced in a study of cytotoxic CD8 clonotypes in ibrutinib-treated CLL. Clones were read by immunoSEQ multiplex PCR, and TCRdb kept only the in-frame ones, dropping some. Of a few hundred thousand clones listed, almost 80% are singletons. The sequencing used PBMCs, collected before ibrutinib treatment. Receptor source: a human donor with chronic lymphocytic leukemia.

The count of this clone is one. J is TRBJ2-7 and V is TRBV2, with TRBD2 matching over 11 bases. The V gene's germline CDR1 is SNHLY and CDR2 FYNNEI. The junction had 13 bases not matched to a gene; V was cut back by 9 bases and J by 6 bases. The CDR3 is made up of 15 amino acids. The CDR3 DNA sequence: TGTGCCAGTAATGGACTGACTAGCGGGAATCGCGAGCAGTACTTC. This codes for CASNGLTSGNREQYF.

This clone is a singleton in its sample. This chain uses TRBV18 with TRBJ2-5, with 10 bases matching TRBD2. This CDR3 comprises 17 residues. CDR1 and CDR2 from the germline V gene are KGHSH and LQKENI. The V gene end was trimmed by 6 bases and the J gene end by 1 base; junction bases not matched to a gene: 11. The CDR3 here is CASSPNSGTSAQETQYF. The CDR3 DNA reads TGTGCCAGCTCGCCCAATTCGGGGACTAGCGCCCAAGAGACCCAGTACTTC.

This clone was detected only a few times. The V and J genes are TRBV7-9 and TRBJ2-5; D perhaps matches TRBD2 (5 bases). Trimming cost V 7 bases and J 0 bases, with 12 bases left between them. Germline CDR1 is SEHNR and CDR2 is FQNEAQ (reference sequence). The CDR3 runs to 14 residues. Here the CDR3 DNA reads TGTGCCAGCAACCATCGGGGTTACCAAGAGACCCAGTACTTC. Protein sequence: CASNHRGYQETQYF.

Turning to this clone: Other nucleotide sequences from this sample produce the same CDR3. V and J are TRBV9 and TRBJ1-1; D not resolved. Germline lookup yields CDR1 SGDLS and CDR2 YYNGEE. V was clipped by 2 bases and J by 1 base, with 9 bases between them. This CDR3 is 14 amino acids long. CDR3 coding DNA: TGTGCCAGCAGCGTTGGGCGACGGAACACTGAAGCTTTCTTT. Translation: CASSVGRRNTEAFF.

The chain joins TRBV6-5 to TRBJ1-5; the D is unclear. Germline-derived CDR1 and CDR2 are MNHEY and SVGAGI. Trimming left V 9 bases short and J 7 bases short, with 4 bases between. This CDR3 spans 9 amino acids. CDR3: CASGQPQHF. CDR3 coding DNA: TGTGCCAGTGGGCAGCCCCAGCATTTT.

This rearrangement joins TRBV9 to TRBJ2-5; D is unresolved. Trimming left V 0 bases short and J 4 bases short, with 7 bases between. The germline CDR1 and CDR2 sequences are SGDLS and YYNGEE. CDR3 size: 13 residues. The CDR3 region is CASSVGGSETQYF. The CDR3 DNA follows: TGTGCCAGCAGCGTAGGGGGATCAGAGACCCAGTACTTC.

The chain employs TRBV11-2 and TRBJ2-1, with a weak D call TRBD2 (6 bases). The CDR3 sequence is 16 residues long. The V gene's germline CDR1 is SGHAT and CDR2 FQNNGV. V shed 5 bases and J shed 3 bases, with 17 bases lying between them. The CDR3 is CASSPIGGGGYNEQFF. The CDR3 region has the DNA TGTGCCAGCAGCCCCATTGGGGGAGGAGGCTACAATGAGCAGTTCTTC.

The chain carries TRBV27 and TRBJ2-7; unclear D gene. Germline lookup yields CDR1 MNHEY and CDR2 SMNVEV (reference sequence). Deletions cut 2 bases from V and 0 bases from J, with 8 bases between. This CDR3 has 14 residues. CDR3 in DNA: TGTGCCAGCAGTTTACCACGACGCTCCTACGAGCAGTACTTC. It codes for CASSLPRRSYEQYF.

The chain is built from TRBV5-4 and TRBJ2-3; D gene ambiguous. CDR1 SGHNT and CDR2 YYREEE come from the germline V gene (reference sequence). CDR3 length equals 13 residues. Trimming took off 5 bases at V and 0 bases at J, with 7 bases between the two ends. The CDR3 is CASSLGSTDTQYF. CDR3 in DNA: TGTGCCAGCAGTCTGGGTAGCACAGATACGCAGTATTTT. Full variable domain (missing parts from reference TRBV5-4 and TRBJ2-3): ETGVTQSPTHLIKTRGQQVTLRCSSQSGHNTVSWYQQALGQGPQFIFQYYREEENGRGNFPPRFSGLQFPNYSSELNVNALELDDSALYLCASSLGSTDTQYFGPGTRLTVL.

The genes are TRBV20-1 and TRBJ2-7; the D call may be TRBD1 or TRBD2 (5 bases each). This CDR3 has 11 residues. Trimming removed 5 bases at V and 6 bases at J, with 11 bases between. Germline loops: CDR1 DFQATT, CDR2 SNEGSKA (reference sequence). Written as DNA, the CDR3 is TGCAGTGCTGGGGGTTTGGGCGAGCAGTACTTC. The encoded protein is CSAGGLGEQYF.

A single count supports this clone. The CDR3 DNA follows: TGTGCCAGCAGCCCAGGGGGCAACTATGGCTACACCTTC. This sequence encodes CASSPGGNYGYTF. The chain employs TRBV11-2 and TRBJ1-2, with TRBD1 matching 8 bases. V dropped 5 bases and J dropped 2; count of bases not matched to a gene: 1. CDR3 size: 13 residues. CDR1 is SGHAT and CDR2 is FQNNGV in the germline V gene.

This chain links TRBV5-6 with TRBJ2-3; D is unclear. CDR3 length: 15 amino acids. CDR1 and CDR2 (germline): SGHDT, YYEEEE. Trimming cost V 0 bases and J 2 bases, with 10 bases left between them. The CDR3 DNA follows: TGTGCCAGCAGCTTGGGTCTGGGAAACACAGATACGCAGTATTTT. It translates to CASSLGLGNTDTQYF.

The CDR3 spells CASSPRESTDTQYF. CDR3 coding DNA: TGCGCCAGCAGCCCCAGGGAAAGCACAGATACGCAGTATTTT. This sequence joins TRBV5-1 and TRBJ2-3, with D possibly TRBD1 on 5 matching bases. Germline CDR1 SGHRS, CDR2 YFSETQ. Trimming took 4 bases from V and 0 from J, leaving 9 bases between them. CDR3 length: 14 residues.

The V call is TRBV7-2, the J call TRBJ1-2; D call uncertain. Germline CDR1 and CDR2: SGHTA and FQGNSA. V dropped 5 bases and J dropped 2 bases, with 15 bases sitting between them. The CDR3 covers 15 residues. CDR3 in DNA: TGTGCCAGCAGCATGGAAGTGGACGTGAACTATGGCTACACCTTC. This gives the protein CASSMEVDVNYGYTF.